This TCR beta chain was captured in a study of CD8+ T cells in alopecia areata. RNA was isolated and reverse transcribed to cDNA, the sequencing template. The table came from immunoSEQ multiplex PCR; TCRdb's copy has only in-frame clones and leaves some out. The data show fewer than 250,000 clones, 50% to 60% seen once. The treatment denotes: oral pan-JAK inhibitor, 5-10 mg twice daily. PBMC-derived CD4+ and CD8+ T cells were sorted. Study-wide points: Persistence of many expanded lesional clones was seen in scalp and blood during tofacitinib. TCRs were shared less clearly across patients than in mice, possibly for HLA-related reasons.

Trimming stripped 5 bases from V and 8 bases from J, with 12 bases between. Germline CDR1 reads LNHDA; CDR2 reads SQIVND (reference sequence). The CDR3 runs to 12 residues. About this clone itself: Its antigen is unknown.

The sequence came from a human donor with alopecia areata. This specimen consisted of CD4+ T cells sorted from blood, obtained at week 4, from a patient treated with tofacitinib. V and J are TRBV19 and TRBJ1-2; weak D call: TRBD1 (5 bases). DNA for the CDR3: TGTGCCAGTAGTCGGCAGGGTTGGGGCTACACCTTC. Its translation is CASSRQGWGYTF.